This T cell receptor beta chain is drawn from a study of identical twins. CDR3 length: 14 residues. The germline gives CDR1 SQVTM, CDR2 ANQGSEA. With 5 bases removed from V and 4 bases from J, the gap between germline ends came to 16 bases. This clonotype showed up just once. In TCRdb, the 5' RACE reads were re-called with MiXCR into one record per CDR3 protein. This table holds approximately 700,000 distinct CDR3 sequences, 15% to 20% found once. The same data also contributed to another study, on T cells expressing NK-cell markers.

Sample: PBMCs. The receptor comes from a woman aged 18-30 years in good health. The gene calls are TRBV29-1 and TRBJ2-3; D uncertain. The CDR3 here is CSVWRYSDADTQYF. In DNA form, the CDR3 reads TGCAGCGTTTGGAGATATTCCGATGCAGATACGCAGTATTTT.